This T cell receptor beta chain was retrieved from a study of shared clonotypes between healthy human individuals. Naive CD8 cells lacked CD45RO and underwent positive selection for CCR7, leaving out terminally differentiated effector memory CD45RA+ cells. Concerning this clone itself: Its antigen is unidentified.

Measured with immunoSEQ multiplex PCR; TCRdb has only the in-frame clones, and not every one. The profile shows some 1,900,000 clones, about 95% of them singletons. General observations from the study: Exclusively blood specimens were collected; tissue repertoires likely differ.

There are 14 residues in the CDR3. V gave up 8 bases and J gave up 4 bases; unmatched junction bases: 10. Germline CDR1 reads MNHEY; CDR2 reads SMNVEV (reference sequence). Sequenced input: naive CD8+ T cells sorted from blood. The source of this sequence is a man younger than 30 in good health. The chain has TRBV27 and TRBJ2-7, with 8 bases that match TRBD1. CDR3 DNA: TGTGCCAGCGGCCTTCAGGGGGCGATATACGAGCAGTACTTC. Translated, it gives CASGLQGAIYEQYF.